Listed below are T cell receptor beta chains from one sample, sequenced in a study of breast tumors, draining lymph nodes, adjacent tissues. TCRdb reprocessed the multiplex PCR reads with MiXCR, giving one entry per CDR3 protein. Found here are 200,000 to 250,000 distinct CDR3 sequences, 30% to 35% of them singletons; the top ten hold approximately 3.5%. The specimen sequenced was axillary lymph node tissue. The receptors stem from a female donor with breast cancer. Some clones in this sample may be carry-over from other donors' samples. Both conserved end residues are part of each CDR3. Fields, in order: V gene, J gene, D gene, clone size, CDR3 DNA, CDR3 protein. The D gene is left open where the match is weak. Part of the rows lack a size; the others show once, few, many or a class for expanded clones.

v_call: TRBV6-6; j_call: TRBJ1-3; d_call: -; clone_size: many; cdr3_nt: TGTGCCAGCGCCATAAACTCTGGAAACACCATATATTTT; cdr3_aa: CASAINSGNTIYF
v_call: TRBV7-2; j_call: TRBJ1-4; d_call: -; clone_size: -; cdr3_nt: TGTGCCAGCAGCTTAGGGCCGGGGGGTAGCATGAATGAAAAACTGTTTTTT; cdr3_aa: CASSLGPGGSMNEKLFF
v_call: TRBV20-1; j_call: TRBJ2-4; d_call: TRBD1; clone_size: -; cdr3_nt: TGCAGTGCTGCCGGGACAGGGGGGAACATTCAGTACTTC; cdr3_aa: CSAAGTGGNIQYF
v_call: TRBV11-3; j_call: TRBJ2-2; d_call: -; clone_size: many; cdr3_nt: TGTGCCAGCAGACCACAGGACGGGGAGCTGTTTTTT; cdr3_aa: CASRPQDGELFF
v_call: TRBV20-1; j_call: TRBJ1-4; d_call: -; clone_size: many; cdr3_nt: TGCAGTGCTAGACCCCCCGGGGGGGTTAATGAAAAACTGTTTTTT; cdr3_aa: CSARPPGGVNEKLFF
v_call: TRBV7-2; j_call: TRBJ2-3; d_call: -; clone_size: many; cdr3_nt: TGTGCCAGCAGCTTAGGGATCCCCGCAGATACGCAGTATTTT; cdr3_aa: CASSLGIPADTQYF
v_call: TRBV7-2; j_call: TRBJ2-5; d_call: TRBD2; clone_size: -; cdr3_nt: TGTGCCAGCAGCATCGGACTAGCGGGATTCACCGGGGAGACCCAGTACTTC; cdr3_aa: CASSIGLAGFTGETQYF
v_call: TRBV7-6; j_call: TRBJ2-5; d_call: TRBD2; clone_size: -; cdr3_nt: TGTGCCAGCAGCTTAGGGACTAGCCCCAGGACTGAGACCCAGTACTTC; cdr3_aa: CASSLGTSPRTETQYF
v_call: TRBV19; j_call: TRBJ2-6; d_call: TRBD1; clone_size: many; cdr3_nt: TGTGCCACCACAGGGGCTGGGGCCAACGTCCTGACTTTC; cdr3_aa: CATTGAGANVLTF
v_call: TRBV2; j_call: TRBJ2-3; d_call: -; clone_size: -; cdr3_nt: TGTGCCAGCAGTGGTGGGACAGATACGCAGTATTTT; cdr3_aa: CASSGGTDTQYF
v_call: TRBV24-1; j_call: TRBJ2-5; d_call: TRBD1; clone_size: -; cdr3_nt: TGTGCCACCAGTGATCCAGGGGGCGGTCAGCCCCAGTACTTC; cdr3_aa: CATSDPGGGQPQYF
v_call: TRBV7-7; j_call: TRBJ2-2; d_call: -; clone_size: -; cdr3_nt: TGTGCTAGCAGCTTAGCGCCCTACCCCTCTCAACAGGGAGAGCTGTTTTTT; cdr3_aa: CASSLAPYPSQQGELFF
v_call: TRBV12-3/TRBV12-4; j_call: TRBJ2-7; d_call: -; clone_size: many; cdr3_nt: TGTGCCAGCAGTTTGGGGGCCGGGGTCTACGAGCAGTACTTC; cdr3_aa: CASSLGAGVYEQYF
v_call: TRBV15; j_call: TRBJ2-1; d_call: TRBD2; clone_size: many; cdr3_nt: TGTGCCACCAGCAAGTTCCGCGGGGGGGCCTCCTACAATGAGCAGTTCTTC; cdr3_aa: CATSKFRGGASYNEQFF
v_call: TRBV18; j_call: TRBJ2-7; d_call: -; clone_size: many; cdr3_nt: TGTGCCAGCTCGCCACAGACAGGTTACTCCTACGAGCAGTACTTC; cdr3_aa: CASSPQTGYSYEQYF
v_call: TRBV19; j_call: TRBJ2-2; d_call: TRBD2; clone_size: many; cdr3_nt: TGTGCCAGTAGTATAGCCGGGAGGATCGGCACCGGGGAGCTGTTTTTT; cdr3_aa: CASSIAGRIGTGELFF
v_call: TRBV9; j_call: TRBJ2-7; d_call: -; clone_size: many; cdr3_nt: TGTGCCAGCAGCGCCGGACCGTCCTACGAGCAGTACTTC; cdr3_aa: CASSAGPSYEQYF
v_call: TRBV14; j_call: TRBJ2-1; d_call: -; clone_size: many; cdr3_nt: TGTGCCAGCAGCCAAGGACTAGGGCGGGGTGAGCAGTTCTTC; cdr3_aa: CASSQGLGRGEQFF
v_call: TRBV20-1; j_call: TRBJ2-2; d_call: -; clone_size: many; cdr3_nt: TGCAGTGCTAGGGCTTTTGGGCTAGCAGGGAACACCGGGGAGCTGTTTTTT; cdr3_aa: CSARAFGLAGNTGELFF
v_call: TRBV5-1; j_call: TRBJ2-3; d_call: -; clone_size: -; cdr3_nt: TGTGCCAGCAGCTTAGGTGCCAGTTACAGGGATACAGATACGCAGTATTTT; cdr3_aa: CASSLGASYRDTDTQYF
v_call: TRBV12-5; j_call: TRBJ1-5; d_call: -; clone_size: many; cdr3_nt: TGTGCTAGTGGTTTTCCTGGGAATCAGCCCCAGCATTTT; cdr3_aa: CASGFPGNQPQHF
v_call: TRBV7-2; j_call: TRBJ2-1; d_call: -; clone_size: many; cdr3_nt: TGTGCCAGCAGCGGCGGTGCCAGCTCCTCCTACAATGAGCAGTTCTTC; cdr3_aa: CASSGGASSSYNEQFF
v_call: TRBV5-5; j_call: TRBJ2-7; d_call: -; clone_size: -; cdr3_nt: TGCGCCAGCAGCCAAGACAGGGCGGGAAACGAGCAGTACTTC; cdr3_aa: CASSQDRAGNEQYF
v_call: TRBV28; j_call: TRBJ2-2; d_call: -; clone_size: -; cdr3_nt: TGTGCCAGCAGTTTCTCGGACACCGGGGAGCTGTTTTTT; cdr3_aa: CASSFSDTGELFF
v_call: TRBV7-3; j_call: TRBJ2-3; d_call: -; clone_size: many; cdr3_nt: TGTGCCAGCAGCCAGCCAGATACGCAGTATTTT; cdr3_aa: CASSQPDTQYF
v_call: TRBV12-3/TRBV12-4; j_call: TRBJ2-3; d_call: TRBD2; clone_size: many; cdr3_nt: TGTGCCAGCACCTACCGCCTAGCGGGGGGTTCGGATACGCAGTATTTT; cdr3_aa: CASTYRLAGGSDTQYF
v_call: TRBV27; j_call: TRBJ2-7; d_call: -; clone_size: many; cdr3_nt: TGTGCCAGCAGTTTAACAGGACCGGCCTACGAGCAGTACTTC; cdr3_aa: CASSLTGPAYEQYF
v_call: TRBV4-1; j_call: TRBJ2-7; d_call: -; clone_size: many; cdr3_nt: TGCGCCAGCAGCCAAGACGGAGGGGCCACCGCCTACGAGCAGTACTTC; cdr3_aa: CASSQDGGATAYEQYF
v_call: TRBV7-2; j_call: TRBJ1-2; d_call: -; clone_size: many; cdr3_nt: TGTGCCAGCAGCTCCTGGACATCCGACTATGGCTACACCTTC; cdr3_aa: CASSSWTSDYGYTF
v_call: TRBV10-3; j_call: TRBJ2-7; d_call: TRBD1; clone_size: -; cdr3_nt: TGTGCCATCAGTATACTTACAGGGGGAATCTACGAGCAGTACTTC; cdr3_aa: CAISILTGGIYEQYF
v_call: TRBV14; j_call: TRBJ2-1; d_call: -; clone_size: few; cdr3_nt: TGTGCCAGCAGCCAAGTAATGGTATCCAAATACAATGAGCAGTTCTTC; cdr3_aa: CASSQVMVSKYNEQFF
v_call: TRBV7-7; j_call: TRBJ2-7; d_call: -; clone_size: -; cdr3_nt: TGTGCTAGATACTACGAGCAGTACTTC; cdr3_aa: CARYYEQYF
v_call: TRBV5-6; j_call: TRBJ2-6; d_call: TRBD1; clone_size: -; cdr3_nt: TGTGCCAGCAGCTCACAGGGGTCTTACTCTGGGGCCAACGTCCTGACTTTC; cdr3_aa: CASSSQGSYSGANVLTF
v_call: TRBV2; j_call: TRBJ2-1; d_call: TRBD2; clone_size: many; cdr3_nt: TGTGCCAGCAGGGAGACTAGCGGGGGGTACAATGAGCAGTTCTTC; cdr3_aa: CASRETSGGYNEQFF
v_call: TRBV28; j_call: TRBJ2-7; d_call: TRBD2; clone_size: -; cdr3_nt: TGTGCCAGCAGTTTGAACATTCTAGCGGGAGGGACCTACGAGCAGTACTTC; cdr3_aa: CASSLNILAGGTYEQYF
v_call: TRBV28; j_call: TRBJ2-6; d_call: -; clone_size: once; cdr3_nt: TGTGCCAGCAGTGGGCCGGCAGGGGGGATTGGGGCCAACGTCCTGACTTTC; cdr3_aa: CASSGPAGGIGANVLTF
v_call: TRBV5-5; j_call: TRBJ2-5; d_call: -; clone_size: -; cdr3_nt: TGTGCCAGCACGAGGGGGGGTGCTATTGAGACCCAGTACTTC; cdr3_aa: CASTRGGAIETQYF
v_call: TRBV7-6; j_call: TRBJ1-6; d_call: -; clone_size: -; cdr3_nt: TGTGCCAGCAGCTTGGGGGCTACGAATTCACCCCTCCACTTT; cdr3_aa: CASSLGATNSPLHF
v_call: TRBV4-1; j_call: TRBJ1-3; d_call: TRBD1; clone_size: once; cdr3_nt: TGCGCCAGCAGCCAACCCGGACAGGGCGGTGGAAACACCATATATTTT; cdr3_aa: CASSQPGQGGGNTIYF
v_call: TRBV7-2; j_call: TRBJ2-1; d_call: TRBD1; clone_size: -; cdr3_nt: TGTGCCAGCAGCTTACAGGGGGCGTCGAATGAGCAGTTCTTC; cdr3_aa: CASSLQGASNEQFF
v_call: TRBV7-2; j_call: TRBJ1-1; d_call: -; clone_size: few; cdr3_nt: TGTGCCAGCAGCGCTCCCCCCCACGAAGCTTTCTTT; cdr3_aa: CASSAPPHEAFF
v_call: TRBV6-5; j_call: TRBJ2-7; d_call: -; clone_size: -; cdr3_nt: TGTGCCAGCAGTCACGGGGCGAACTACGAGCAGTACTTC; cdr3_aa: CASSHGANYEQYF
v_call: TRBV3-1; j_call: TRBJ2-6; d_call: TRBD1; clone_size: few; cdr3_nt: TGTGCCAGCAGCCCCCTGCCGGGACAGGGTTTCGGGGCCAACGTCCTGACTTTC; cdr3_aa: CASSPLPGQGFGANVLTF
v_call: TRBV7-2; j_call: TRBJ1-2; d_call: TRBD1; clone_size: -; cdr3_nt: TGTGCCAGCAGCTCTTCCCGTGGGGACAGAGGAAACACCTTC; cdr3_aa: CASSSSRGDRGNTF
v_call: TRBV2; j_call: TRBJ1-5; d_call: -; clone_size: -; cdr3_nt: TGTGCCAGCAGTGTGGGGTTGCGCTCGGATCAGCCCCAGCATTTT; cdr3_aa: CASSVGLRSDQPQHF
v_call: TRBV6-1; j_call: TRBJ1-6; d_call: TRBD1; clone_size: many; cdr3_nt: TGTGCCAGCAGTGAAGCATGGACAGGGGATAATTCACCCCTCCACTTT; cdr3_aa: CASSEAWTGDNSPLHF
v_call: TRBV19; j_call: TRBJ2-1; d_call: -; clone_size: few; cdr3_nt: TGTGCCAGTAGTTCCCGGGACATTCTCAATGAGCAGTTCTTC; cdr3_aa: CASSSRDILNEQFF
v_call: TRBV20-1; j_call: TRBJ2-6; d_call: -; clone_size: -; cdr3_nt: TGCAGTGCGGAACCCGGGACAGGGGCCAACGTCCTGACTTTC; cdr3_aa: CSAEPGTGANVLTF
v_call: TRBV10-3; j_call: TRBJ2-3; d_call: -; clone_size: many; cdr3_nt: TGTGCCATCAGGGAGGAGGGAATTTGGGTCACAGATACGCAGTATTTT; cdr3_aa: CAIREEGIWVTDTQYF
v_call: TRBV7-8; j_call: TRBJ2-5; d_call: TRBD2; clone_size: -; cdr3_nt: TGTGCCAGCAGCTCTAGGACTAGCGGGACCCAGTACTTC; cdr3_aa: CASSSRTSGTQYF
v_call: TRBV20-1; j_call: TRBJ2-7; d_call: -; clone_size: -; cdr3_nt: TGCAGTGCTAGAGGGACCGTTAGTGGCGAGCAGTACTTC; cdr3_aa: CSARGTVSGEQYF
v_call: TRBV4-1; j_call: TRBJ2-1; d_call: TRBD2; clone_size: many; cdr3_nt: TGCGCCAGCAGCCAGAGGAGCACAGCGGGGGCCTACAATGAGCAGTTCTTC; cdr3_aa: CASSQRSTAGAYNEQFF
v_call: TRBV12-5; j_call: TRBJ2-5; d_call: TRBD2; clone_size: -; cdr3_nt: TGTGCTAGTGGTTTGGGGCGGGGGGGCCAAGAGACCCAGTACTTC; cdr3_aa: CASGLGRGGQETQYF